The 29 T cell receptor beta chains below were found in one sample sequenced in a study of shared clonotypes between healthy human individuals. Assay: immunoSEQ multiplex PCR; the TCRdb copy retains only in-frame clones and omits some. The sample yields under 600,000 clones, about 80% seen once. The sample was PBMCs. The receptors come from a middle-aged woman in good health. Some clones in this sample may be carry-over from other donors' samples.

The chain joins TRBV10-3 to TRBJ2-4; 7 bases are shared with TRBD2. The CDR3 is 15 amino acids. Germline V lookup: CDR1 ENHRY, CDR2 SYGVKD. With 0 bases clipped from V and 16 bases from J, the junction kept 15 bases outside the gene matches. CDR3 DNA: TGTGCCATCAGTGAGTCCCGAGTAGCGGGCCGGCCGACATACTTC. The encoded protein is CAISESRVAGRPTYF.

Notes on this clone: Other DNA sequences within the sample encode an identical CDR3. The rearrangement uses TRBV9 and TRBJ2-1; no firm D call. This CDR3 contains 14 residues. Trimming took 0 bases from V and 3 from J, leaving 7 bases between them. Germline V gives CDR1 SGDLS, CDR2 YYNGEE. The DNA for the CDR3 is TGTGCCAGCAGCGTAGGGGCAAACTACAATGAGCAGTTCTTC. This codes for CASSVGANYNEQFF.

The genes are TRBV18 and TRBJ1-1; 7 bases agree with TRBD1. Unmatched junction bases numbered 6, after V lost 6 bases and J lost 2 bases. The CDR3 is 14 amino acids. CDR1 is KGHSH and CDR2 is LQKENI in the germline V gene. CDR3 sequence (DNA): TGTGCCAGCTCGCCCACAGGGGATAACACTGAAGCTTTCTTT. Protein product: CASSPTGDNTEAFF.

Notes on this clone: At one end the junction does not follow the germline gene, possibly because of a read error. The chain has TRBV9 and TRBJ2-1, with no clear D. This CDR3 spans 15 amino acids. Germline V gene sequence: CDR1 SGDLS, CDR2 YYNGEE. DNA for the CDR3: TGTGCCAGCAGTGTAGAGTCGTACCCCAACAATGAGCAGTTCTTC. Its protein product is CASSVESYPNNEQFF. The whole variable domain, filled in from reference TRBV9 and TRBJ2-1, reads DSGVTQTPKHLITATGQRVTLRCSPRSGDLSVYWYQQSLDQGLQFLIQYYNGEERAKGNILERFSAQQFPDLHSELNLSSLELGDSALYFCASSVESYPNNEQFFGPGTRLTVL.

This chain links TRBV5-1 with TRBJ2-4, with D possibly TRBD1 on 6 matching bases. The V gene lost 4 bases and the J gene lost 11 bases, with 19 bases spanning the gap. CDR3 size: 14 residues. Germline V gene sequence: CDR1 SGHRS, CDR2 YFSETQ. This CDR3 is CASSVDPGDPVQYF. The CDR3, as DNA: TGCGCCAGCAGCGTTGATCCAGGGGACCCTGTTCAGTACTTC.

The chain recombines TRBV30 with TRBJ1-2, with TRBD1 matching over 9 bases. The CDR3 contains 14 residues. Germline assignment: CDR1 GTSNPN and CDR2 SVGIG (reference sequence). The ends lost 3 bases at V and 1 base at J; junction bases unmatched: 3. The CDR3 sequence is CAWRDRGLNYGYTF. CDR3 bases: TGTGCCTGGAGGGACAGGGGCCTTAACTATGGCTACACCTTC.

The rearrangement uses TRBV2 and TRBJ2-7; 13 bases line up with TRBD2. Germline CDR1 and CDR2: SNHLY and FYNNEI. CDR3 size: 18 residues. Trimming took 3 bases from V and 2 from J; bases not matched to a gene: 10. The chain's CDR3 is CASSDPGTSGTRTYEQYF. The CDR3, as DNA: TGTGCCAGCAGTGACCCCGGGACTAGCGGGACCCGAACCTACGAGCAGTACTTC.

The genes are TRBV5-1 and TRBJ2-3; 11 positions match TRBD2. V dropped 2 bases and J dropped 4; count of bases not matched to a gene: 6. The length of the CDR3 is 16 residues. CDR1 and CDR2 from the germline V gene are SGHRS and YFSETQ. CDR3 bases: TGCGCCAGCAGCTTCGGTTCTAGCGGGAGGCCAGATACGCAGTATTTT. Its protein is CASSFGSSGRPDTQYF.

This chain connects TRBV28 to TRBJ1-5; 9 bases map to TRBD1. CDR3 size: 19 residues. Germline lookup yields CDR1 MDHEN and CDR2 SYDVKM. Unmatched junction bases numbered 16, after V lost 6 bases and J lost 1 base. CDR3 sequence: CASSQIIDRGGESNQPQHF. The CDR3 DNA reads as TGTGCCAGCAGCCAAATTATTGACAGGGGGGGGGAGAGCAATCAGCCCCAGCATTTT.

The V gene is TRBV5-4, the J gene TRBJ2-5; D tentatively reads TRBD1 or TRBD2 (6 bases each). Trimming took off 1 base at V and 4 bases at J, with 14 bases between the two ends. The length of the CDR3 is 15 residues. CDR1 and CDR2 (germline): SGHNT, YYREEE (reference sequence). CDR3 nucleotide sequence: TGTGCCAGCAGCTTGAACAGTGGGGGGCCAGAGACCCAGTACTTC. Encoded protein: CASSLNSGGPETQYF.

In this sample, this clone turned up many times. V gene TRBV2 combines with J gene TRBJ2-1, with TRBD2 matching over 16 bases. Germline CDR1 is SNHLY and CDR2 is FYNNEI. J gave up 2 bases and V 7 bases, and 5 bases lay outside the gene matches. This CDR3 contains 17 residues. The CDR3 coding sequence is TGTGCCAGCATGGGACTAGCGGGAGGGAACACCTACAATGAGCAGTTCTTC. It specifies CASMGLAGGNTYNEQFF.

V is TRBV9 and J is TRBJ2-1, with TRBD2 matching over 12 bases. The CDR3 runs 17 residues. The V segment lost 0 bases and the J segment 9 bases; nucleotides outside the gene matches: 10. CDR1 is SGDLS and CDR2 is YYNGEE in the germline V gene. The CDR3 reads CASSVDSSSGRDSEQFF. The CDR3 nucleotides read TGTGCCAGCAGCGTAGACAGTTCTAGCGGGAGGGATAGTGAGCAGTTCTTC.

This chain uses TRBV5-1 with TRBJ2-1; D is undetermined. Germline V gene lookup returns CDR1 SGHRS and CDR2 YFSETQ. V lost 0 bases and J lost 9, with 10 bases in between. This CDR3 contains 13 residues. CDR3 sequence (DNA): TGCGCCAGCAGCTTGGAGTACGAATCTGAGCAGTTCTTC. This translates into CASSLEYESEQFF.

The rearrangement joins TRBV30 to TRBJ2-3; the match to TRBD2 covers 11 bases. The CDR3 runs 17 residues. The trim removed 1 base at V and 5 bases at J, leaving 11 bases unmatched. Per germline, CDR1 GTSNPN and CDR2 SVGIG (reference sequence). CDR3 DNA: TGTGCCTGGAGTGGGCTAGCGGGAGGTCGTCGTGAAGATACGCAGTATTTT. It encodes CAWSGLAGGRREDTQYF.

In its sample, this clone was seen once. The rearrangement links TRBV27 to TRBJ1-1; D not resolved. The CDR3 length is 13 residues. The germline V gene has CDR1 MNHEY and CDR2 SMNVEV (reference sequence). V shed 6 bases and J shed 3 bases, with 11 bases lying between them. CDR3 residues: CASSQNRDTEAFF. CDR3 nucleotide sequence: TGTGCCAGCAGCCAGAACCGGGACACTGAAGCTTTCTTT.

V usage is TRBV5-1 and J usage is TRBJ2-3, with D tentatively TRBD2 (5 bases). There are 15 residues in the CDR3. The germline V gene encodes CDR1 SGHRS and CDR2 YFSETQ. V was trimmed by 2 bases and J by 1 base, leaving 11 bases between them. The CDR3 sequence: CASSFYGSGTDTQYF. In DNA, the CDR3 is TGCGCCAGCAGCTTCTACGGTAGCGGCACAGATACGCAGTATTTT.

This clone turned up a few times. The chain recombines TRBV2 with TRBJ2-7; D is perhaps TRBD2 (6 bases). There are 12 residues in the CDR3. V lost 10 bases and J lost 1, with 11 bases in between. CDR1 is SNHLY, CDR2 FYNNEI, per germline. The CDR3 coding sequence is TGTGCCAACCGCGGGATTTCCTACGAGCAGTACTTC. It yields the protein CANRGISYEQYF.

This clone was detected only a few times. J is TRBJ1-3 and V is TRBV5-4; D remains ambiguous. Germline assignment: CDR1 SGHNT and CDR2 YYREEE (reference sequence). The CDR3 totals 14 residues. V was clipped by 4 bases and J by 0 bases, with 8 bases between them. CDR3: CASSLDDSGNTIYF. The CDR3 DNA is TGTGCCAGCAGCCTTGACGACTCTGGAAACACCATATATTTT.

The chain links TRBV4-2 to TRBJ2-1, with D perhaps assigned TRBD1 or TRBD2 (5 bases each). The CDR3 runs to 16 residues. Trimming took 1 base from V and 12 from J, leaving 22 bases between them. Germline CDR1 LGHNA, CDR2 YNFKEQ. CDR3 in DNA: TGTGCCAGCAGCCAAGTGGGTAGCGCGGTGGGGGTATGGCAGTTCTTC. Its translation is CASSQVGSAVGVWQFF.

Details on this clone: Other DNA sequences from this sample encode an identical CDR3 as well. The chain combines TRBV18 with TRBJ1-1; no definite D call. The CDR3 runs to 13 residues. CDR1 and CDR2 (germline): KGHSH, LQKENI. V was pared by 2 bases and J by 2 bases, with 6 bases between. CDR3 protein: CASSPGLNTEAFF. The CDR3 DNA reads TGTGCCAGCTCACCAGGGCTCAACACTGAAGCTTTCTTT.

The chain combines TRBV10-3 with TRBJ2-7, with D perhaps TRBD2 (7 bases). V lost 10 bases, J lost 3 bases, and 16 bases lay in between. CDR1 and CDR2 from the germline V gene are ENHRY and SYGVKD. The CDR3 contains 13 residues. In DNA form, the CDR3 reads TGTGCCACTCAGGGGCGGGAGAACTACGAGCAGTACTTC. As protein: CATQGRENYEQYF.

The gene calls are TRBV5-1 and TRBJ1-1; maybe TRBD1 (6 bases). Trimming took off 2 bases at V and 6 bases at J, with 17 bases between the two ends. CDR1 is SGHRS and CDR2 is YFSETQ in the germline V gene. CDR3 size: 15 residues. The CDR3 DNA reads TGCGCCAGCAGCTTTGTTTCAGGGGAACGATCTGAAGCTTTCTTT. It codes for CASSFVSGERSEAFF.

Points on this clone: The sample contains more than one DNA sequence encoding this CDR3. The rearrangement joins TRBV29-1 to TRBJ1-4; TRBD1 is a possible D gene (6 bases). Trimming shortened V by 7 bases and J by 4 bases, and 10 bases separated the two germline ends. CDR3 length equals 12 residues. Per germline, CDR1 SQVTM and CDR2 ANQGSEA. CDR3 DNA sequence: TGCAGCGGAAAACAGGGTAATGAAAAACTGTTTTTT. Translation gives CSGKQGNEKLFF.

As for this clone: A much larger clone is a single base away; this may be a read error. The chain joins TRBV5-1 to TRBJ2-5; D possibly corresponds to TRBD1 (6 bases). Germline V gives CDR1 SGHRS, CDR2 YFSETQ. The V and J ends lost 3 bases and 14 bases respectively, with 23 bases between them. The CDR3 has 14 amino acids. The CDR3 sequence is CASSWDTGVSDHYF. The CDR3 DNA sequence: TGCGCCAGCAGCTGGGACACCGGCGTGAGTGACCATTACTTC.

This chain links TRBV27 with TRBJ2-7; 10 bases align to TRBD1. Looked up from germline, CDR1 is MNHEY and CDR2 is SMNVEV (reference sequence). V trimming: 5 bases; J trimming: 2 bases; junction bases outside the gene matches: 6. The CDR3 covers 15 residues. CDR3 protein: CASSPGQGRAYEQYF. The CDR3 nucleotides are TGTGCCAGCAGTCCGGGACAGGGGCGGGCCTACGAGCAGTACTTC.

This chain connects TRBV5-1 to TRBJ2-7, with 9 nucleotides matching TRBD2. CDR3 size: 16 residues. CDR1 and CDR2 from the germline V gene are SGHRS and YFSETQ. J lost 2 bases, V lost 0 bases, and 6 bases had no gene match. The chain's CDR3 is CASSLVGSGGTYEQYF. The CDR3 DNA reads as TGCGCCAGCAGCTTGGTCGGTAGCGGGGGAACCTACGAGCAGTACTTC.

The chain combines TRBV25-1 with TRBJ1-5; 8 bases match TRBD1. V gave up 4 bases and J gave up 4 bases; unmatched junction bases: 6. The CDR3 is 15 residues long. Germline V gives CDR1 MGHDK, CDR2 SYGVNS. Here the CDR3 DNA reads TGTGCCAGCAGTGGCACAGGGGGGGGGAATCAGCCCCAGCATTTT. This gives the protein CASSGTGGGNQPQHF.

The chain recombines TRBV7-9 with TRBJ2-5, with TRBD2 matching over 7 bases. The CDR3 extends over 16 amino acids. Per germline, CDR1 SEHNR and CDR2 FQNEAQ (reference sequence). The V and J ends lost 5 bases and 0 bases, in that order; junction bases with no gene match: 9. CDR3 region: CASSTPSGEYQETQYF. The DNA for the CDR3 is TGTGCCAGCAGCACCCCTAGCGGAGAGTACCAAGAGACCCAGTACTTC.

This sequence joins TRBV6-5 and TRBJ2-7; no clear D. Germline assignment: CDR1 MNHEY and CDR2 SVGAGI. The CDR3 is made up of 13 amino acids. The V gene lost 3 bases and the J gene lost 6 bases, with 12 bases spanning the gap. CDR3 coding DNA: TGTGCCAGCAGTTATTTTGTTGGTGGCGAGCAGTACTTC. Encoded protein: CASSYFVGGEQYF.